Listed below are T cell receptor beta chains from one sample, sequenced in a study of blood T cell repertoires in COVID-19. TCRdb's table, derived via immunoSEQ multiplex PCR, lists solely in-frame clones and lacks some. The data contain under 300,000 clones, around 86% of them seen just once; the ten biggest clones take up more than 6.5%. Sample: peripheral blood. The receptors derive from a woman in her 70s with active or convalescent COVID-19. Each CDR3 is given with its conserved first and last residue. Where a row states a size, it is once, few, many or the class of an expanded clone; other rows omit it.

V	J	size	CDR3
TRBV11-2	TRBJ1-4	NA	CASSSLGGTELFF
TRBV5-5	TRBJ1-2	few	CASSLLIGQKLGYGYTF
TRBV27	TRBJ1-6	NA	CASSGDRGVGSPLHF
TRBV18	TRBJ1-4	NA	CASSPPQGGEKLFF
TRBV19	TRBJ1-5	NA	CASSLRGREDQPQHF
TRBV6-5	TRBJ1-5	NA	CASSAQGSGPQHF
TRBV21-1	TRBJ1-2	once	CASSKALRPTGGGYTF
TRBV2	TRBJ1-1	NA	CASNQGARNTEAFF
TRBV3-1/TRBV3-2	TRBJ1-5	NA	CASSHVSSSQPQHF
TRBV7-2	TRBJ1-5	NA	CASSSSRGKGNQPQHF
TRBV4-3	TRBJ2-5	NA	CASSQDRGGGETQYF
TRBV10-2	TRBJ1-5	NA	CASRGMTGSQPQHF
TRBV5-8	TRBJ2-7	NA	CASSFPGYEQYF
TRBV19	TRBJ1-3	NA	CASRPGDFITSGNTIYF
TRBV24-1	TRBJ1-2	NA	CATSDTGSYGYTF
TRBV19	TRBJ2-5	NA	CASSSTGGRETQYF
TRBV7-3	TRBJ1-1	NA	CASSLTGGYEAFF
TRBV7-6	TRBJ2-7	NA	CASSLMTGSSYEQYF
TRBV7-2	TRBJ2-7	NA	CASSPQGPYEQYF
TRBV6-5	TRBJ2-4	NA	CASSYLGGLAKNIQYF
TRBV6-4	TRBJ2-1	NA	CASSSSGGHNEQFF
TRBV27	TRBJ1-2	NA	CASSPQGIGYTF
TRBV5-1	TRBJ1-4	NA	CASSWGQGGNEKLFF
TRBV11-2	TRBJ2-5	NA	CASSLVSGGYQETQYF
TRBV29-1	TRBJ2-7	NA	CSIETGGSSEQYF
TRBV9	TRBJ2-3	NA	CASSPGQLTDTQYF
TRBV5-1	TRBJ1-1	NA	CASTDRANTEAFF
TRBV11-2	TRBJ1-1	NA	CASSLETANTEAFF
TRBV28	TRBJ1-2	NA	CASSSAGGEKGYTF
TRBV27	TRBJ1-1	once	CASIRGTEAFF
TRBV6-2/TRBV6-3	TRBJ2-2	NA	CASSYQDRAGTGELFF
TRBV9	TRBJ1-5	NA	CASSVGGSNQPQHF
TRBV5-1	TRBJ1-2	NA	CASSPQDKNYGYTF
TRBV4-1	TRBJ2-2	NA	CASSYFDRGRSGELFF
TRBV2	TRBJ2-1	NA	CASSGGPPRDNEQFF
TRBV12-3/TRBV12-4	TRBJ2-7	NA	CASTAGGSYEQYF
TRBV6-5	TRBJ1-1	NA	CASSIAQGDTEAFF
TRBV24-1	TRBJ2-1	NA	CATSDELAGGNEQFF
TRBV9	TRBJ2-4	NA	CASSAGPGLGAKNIQYF
TRBV11-3	TRBJ2-3	NA	CASSFFSTDTQYF
TRBV5-6	TRBJ2-5	NA	CASSSIGTSGEYQETQYF
TRBV5-6	TRBJ2-3	NA	CASSLGSGGLGTDTQYF
TRBV5-1	TRBJ1-1	once	CASSTSEAKEAFF
TRBV6-5	TRBJ1-1	NA	CASKPVGREGPEAFF
TRBV5-1	TRBJ2-7	once	CASSPTGGRYEQYF
TRBV3-1/TRBV3-2	TRBJ2-3	NA	CASSQGGGADTQYF
TRBV7-2	TRBJ1-5	NA	CASSLAGVSNQPQHF
TRBV6-5	TRBJ2-7	NA	CASRLTPYEQYF
TRBV3-1/TRBV3-2	TRBJ2-1	NA	CASSPQAGQAHNEQFF
TRBV6-6	TRBJ2-1	once	CASSTSYNEQFF